This T cell receptor (beta chain) was recorded in a study of regulatory T cells in long-lasting Graves disease. As for the study in general: To qualify as persistent, Graves' disease required over 5 years of antithyroid drugs with positive TSH receptor antibodies. Overall study results and limits: The study found TRBV28, TRBJ1-2 and TRBJ2-5 favored in persistent disease. Between persistent patients, 2,500 to 3,500 public clonotypes were shared, exceeding the roughly 1,000 shared between new patients.

V lost 4 bases and J lost 4, with 15 bases in between. Germline assignment: CDR1 SGDLS and CDR2 YYNGEE. The CDR3 consists of 14 residues. As to time point: persistent/refractory GD, antithyroid drugs over 5 years with positive TRAb. The TCR library was made from RNA extracted from PBMCs. From an endocrinology department in Xi'an, China, came the patients. TCR beta libraries were built with iRepertoire HTBI primers and Arm-PCR of CDR3 regions. Each CDR3 protein is one row after TCRdb ran MiXCR on the multiplex PCR reads. The table shows 300,000 to 400,000 distinct CDR3 sequences, with about 20% occurring only once. This clonotype appeared many times. What it binds is not known.

The chain joins TRBV9 to TRBJ2-7; no definite D call. The sequence came from a female donor with Graves disease. The sequencing used peripheral blood mononuclear cells (PBMCs), collected when the disease was refractory, from a patient treated with antithyroid drugs. CDR3 residues: CASSPRPEAYEQYF. CDR3 in DNA: TGTGCCAGCAGCCCACGACCCGAAGCTTACGAGCAGTACTTC.